This entry features one T cell receptor (beta chain) sequence. Its specificity is not known. Method: immunoSEQ multiplex PCR; TCRdb's copy keeps in-frame clones and lacks some. Of roughly 26,000 clones detected, over 75% appear once; the ten largest clones hold nearly 2.5%. The sample is drawn from a study of PD-1 blockade in classical Hodgkin lymphoma. Study findings and constraints: Relative to healthy donors, newly diagnosed patients reportedly had lower baseline TCR diversity, which was reported as lower still in relapsed/refractory patients. Compared with baseline, CD4+ but not CD8+ TCR diversity had risen significantly by C4D1.

The CDR3 is made up of 13 amino acids. CDR1 SEHNR and CDR2 FQNEAQ come from the germline V gene (reference sequence). With 1 base removed from V and 12 bases from J, the gap between germline ends came to 13 bases. Brentuximab vedotin exposure varied among the patients, all of whom had relapsed after autologous stem cell transplantation. Classifying best responses yielded complete response, partial response or progressive disease. The gene calls are TRBV7-9 and TRBJ2-1; D is possibly TRBD2 (5 bases). Sequencing used peripheral blood mononuclear cells (PBMCs), obtained at baseline. This receptor was taken from a human donor with classical Hodgkin lymphoma. The CDR3 protein is CASSLEATTVQFF. CDR3 DNA: TGTGCCAGCAGCTTAGAAGCGACTACCGTGCAGTTCTTC.